The 5 T cell receptor beta chains reported below all come from one sample, sequenced in a study of preoperative IRX-2 immunotherapy in early breast cancer. Sequenced by immunoSEQ multiplex PCR; TCRdb stores in-frame clones only, minus some. The table lists 30,000 to 35,000 clones, under 85% of them singletons, with around 2.3% in the top ten. The treatment denotes: preoperative locoregional IRX-2 cytokine immunotherapy. The starting material was lymph node tissue, obtained from a patient treated with IRX-2 immunotherapy. The receptors here all came from a human donor with breast cancer.

This rearrangement joins TRBV19 to TRBJ2-1; 9 bases agree with TRBD1. This CDR3 has 19 residues. Germline CDR1 and CDR2: LNHDA and SQIVND (reference sequence). The junction had 22 bases not matched to a gene; V was cut back by 5 bases and J by 8 bases. CDR3 nucleotide sequence: TGTGCCAGTAGTCCCAGCGTGGTTCACAGGGGGCTTAGTGTCGATGAGCAGTTCTTC. Translation gives CASSPSVVHRGLSVDEQFF. The whole variable domain, remainder taken from reference TRBV19 and TRBJ2-1, is DGGITQSPKYLFRKEGQNVTLSCEQNLNHDAMYWYRQDPGQGLRLIYYSQIVNDFQKGDIAEGYSVSREKKESFPLTVTSAQKNPTAFYLCASSPSVVHRGLSVDEQFFGPGTRLTVL.

The CDR3, as DNA: TGTGCCAGTAGTTCTGGACAGGGAGTGTACTATGGCTACACCTTC. Protein product: CASSSGQGVYYGYTF. The rearrangement uses TRBV19 and TRBJ1-2; the match to TRBD1 covers 8 bases. The CDR3 has 15 amino acids. V was clipped by 5 bases and J by 3 bases; unmatched bases: 8. CDR1 LNHDA and CDR2 SQIVND come from the germline V gene (reference sequence).

The sample holds a few counts of this clone. The V and J genes are TRBV6-8 and TRBJ2-3; D uncertain. V was trimmed by 0 bases and J by 4 bases, leaving 14 bases between them. CDR1 and CDR2 from the germline V gene are MNHGY and SAAAGT. The CDR3 runs to 16 residues. CDR3 region: CASSYSTSFGPDTQYF. The CDR3 region has the DNA TGTGCCAGCAGTTACTCGACCAGTTTTGGCCCAGATACGCAGTATTTT.

The sample holds one count of this clone. The chain employs TRBV6-8 and TRBJ2-3; possible D gene TRBD1, 5 bases. In germline, CDR1 is MNHGY, CDR2 SAAAGT. V lost 8 bases and J 5 bases, leaving 14 bases between the germline ends. The CDR3 covers 13 residues. The DNA for the CDR3 is TGTGCCAGCCGACGCCCGGACATAGATACGCAGTATTTT. Translated: CASRRPDIDTQYF.

The count of this clone is one. The J gene is TRBJ2-1, the V gene TRBV5-1; 12 nucleotides agree with TRBD2. V lost 8 bases to trimming and J lost 0 bases; unmatched junction nucleotides: 6. There are 16 residues in the CDR3. From germline, CDR1 is SGHRS and CDR2 YFSETQ. The CDR3 DNA follows: TGCGCCAGTACTAGCGGGGGGTCGAGCTCCTACAATGAGCAGTTCTTC. Translation gives CASTSGGSSSYNEQFF.